The rows below give T cell receptor beta chains drawn from one sample of a study of blood T cell repertoires in COVID-19. Some clones are missing from TCRdb's copy, which holds only in-frame ones; the method was immunoSEQ multiplex PCR. Of 250,000 to 300,000 clones in the sample, 70% to 75% were seen once. Sequenced input: peripheral blood. Receptors were obtained from a woman aged 80 or older with acute or convalescent COVID-19. CDR3s leave out the opening cysteine and the closing phenylalanine or tryptophan.

CDR3 protein	V gene
ASGLVQGTDTQY	TRBV12-5
ASSPQGYEGYT	TRBV18
ASSRDREKSPLH	TRBV6-5
ASSRTSGTLLYNEQF	TRBV19
SVARTDTQY	TRBV29-1
ASSLGATGQNTDTQY	TRBV7-9
ASSPRTTGYNEQF	TRBV7-2
ASLGQFTDTQY	TRBV19
ASSQGSGSVAEAF	TRBV3-1/TRBV3-2
ASRLQGANTEAF	TRBV19
ASSPYNSGNTIY	TRBV27
ASSVPRDTDTQY	TRBV4-1
ASMETGGAYNEQF	TRBV5-6
ASSEAPGYTGELF	TRBV6-1
ASSRGGAEGYT	TRBV3-1/TRBV3-2
SVSRGAHTEAF	TRBV29-1
ASSPAGTGGDGYT	TRBV18
ASSVVDSIRSPLH	TRBV2
ASSRGGSGRTGELF	TRBV4-1
ASSLDRGNYEQY	TRBV7-2
ASSESAGSFSPLH	TRBV25-1
ASSLSTTQASGSPQY	TRBV3-1/TRBV3-2
ASSSTRAGMYGYT	TRBV6-6
ASSAAGAGNQPQH	TRBV9
ASSTGGSGANVLT	TRBV6-6
ASRRVAGENYEQY	TRBV6-5
ASRGWGGSGELF	TRBV27
ASTGGGVGTDTQY	TRBV6-5
ASSLDIQGSYEQY	TRBV5-1
ASSLIRQAGETQY	TRBV5-1
ASSPIPSANNEQF	TRBV5-1
ASSRQGATQASGYT	TRBV6-6
ASSESGLAGIYNEQF	TRBV25-1
ASRQSSTDTQY	TRBV19
ASSLGLVLDTQY	TRBV7-9
ATSREEGDYNEQF	TRBV15
ASSRDSYNEQF	TRBV12-3/TRBV12-4
ASSTRPRTGGEETQY	TRBV5-1
ASINPTPGNFNEKLF	TRBV27
ASSQGYSNTGELF	TRBV5-5
ASSRQGVSEAF	TRBV6-5
SVGDPFYEQY	TRBV29-1
ASSPLGRGIESNQPQH	TRBV18
ASSQDLTNLQETQY	TRBV4-3
ASSLGAGALGNTIY	TRBV5-6
ASSRSGGAYEQY	TRBV7-9
ASSLGLAGNNEQF	TRBV5-1
SVSGTGGLAVGNIQY	TRBV29-1
SVAPGETQY	TRBV29-1
ASSLLSEQY	TRBV2
ASSPSVGNQPQH	TRBV5-6
ASSRGAEQETQY	TRBV5-6
ASGDSRTRGEKLF	TRBV2
ASSYSGVVNTEAF	TRBV6-5
ASSISGTGGQETQY	TRBV19
SVEEGTGRAETQY	TRBV29-1